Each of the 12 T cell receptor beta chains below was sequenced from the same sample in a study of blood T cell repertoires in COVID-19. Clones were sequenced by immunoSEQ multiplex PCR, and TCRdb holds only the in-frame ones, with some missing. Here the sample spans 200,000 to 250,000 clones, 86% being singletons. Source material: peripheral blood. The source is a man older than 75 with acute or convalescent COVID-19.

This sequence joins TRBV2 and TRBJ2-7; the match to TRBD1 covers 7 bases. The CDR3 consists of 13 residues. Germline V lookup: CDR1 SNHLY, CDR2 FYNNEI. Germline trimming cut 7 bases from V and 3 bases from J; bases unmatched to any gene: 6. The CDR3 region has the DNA TGTGCCAGCAAGGGTGCAGGGGGCTACGAGCAGTACTTC. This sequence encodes CASKGAGGYEQYF.

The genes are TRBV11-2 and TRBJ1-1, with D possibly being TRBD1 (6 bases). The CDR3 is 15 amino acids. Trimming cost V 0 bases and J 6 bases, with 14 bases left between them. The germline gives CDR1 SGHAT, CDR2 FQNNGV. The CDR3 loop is CASSLDLAGEPEAFF. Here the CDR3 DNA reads TGTGCCAGCAGCTTAGATCTGGCAGGGGAGCCTGAAGCTTTCTTT.

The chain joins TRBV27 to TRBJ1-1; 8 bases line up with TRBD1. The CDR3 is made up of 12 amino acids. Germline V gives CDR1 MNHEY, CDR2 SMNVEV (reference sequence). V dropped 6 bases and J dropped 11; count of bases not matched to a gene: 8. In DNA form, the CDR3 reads TGTGCCAGCAGCCCTACAGGGGGGGCGGCTTTCTTT. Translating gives CASSPTGGAAFF.

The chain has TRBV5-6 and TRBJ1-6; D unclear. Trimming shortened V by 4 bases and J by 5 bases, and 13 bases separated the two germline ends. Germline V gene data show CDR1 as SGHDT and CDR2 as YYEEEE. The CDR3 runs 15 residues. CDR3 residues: CASSPSDRDNSPLHF. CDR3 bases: TGTGCCAGCAGCCCAAGCGATCGGGATAATTCACCCCTCCACTTT.

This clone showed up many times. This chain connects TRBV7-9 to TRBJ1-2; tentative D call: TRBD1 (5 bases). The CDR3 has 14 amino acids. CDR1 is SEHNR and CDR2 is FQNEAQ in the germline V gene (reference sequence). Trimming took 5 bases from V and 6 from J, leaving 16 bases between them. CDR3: CASSPTEPVDGYTF. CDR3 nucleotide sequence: TGTGCCAGCAGCCCGACAGAGCCAGTCGATGGCTACACCTTC.

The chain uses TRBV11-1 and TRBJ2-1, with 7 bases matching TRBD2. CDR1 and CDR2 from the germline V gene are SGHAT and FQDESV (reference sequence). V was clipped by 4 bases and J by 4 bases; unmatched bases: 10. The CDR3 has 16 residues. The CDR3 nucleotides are TGTGCCAGCAGCTCCAAACGGGGGGAACATTACAATGAGCAGTTCTTC. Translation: CASSSKRGEHYNEQFF.

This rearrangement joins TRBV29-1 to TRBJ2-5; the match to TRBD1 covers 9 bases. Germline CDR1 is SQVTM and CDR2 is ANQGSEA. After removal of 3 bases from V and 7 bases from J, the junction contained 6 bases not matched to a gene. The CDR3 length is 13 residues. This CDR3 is CSVESGQGLTQYF. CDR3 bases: TGCAGCGTTGAGTCGGGACAGGGTTTGACCCAGTACTTC.

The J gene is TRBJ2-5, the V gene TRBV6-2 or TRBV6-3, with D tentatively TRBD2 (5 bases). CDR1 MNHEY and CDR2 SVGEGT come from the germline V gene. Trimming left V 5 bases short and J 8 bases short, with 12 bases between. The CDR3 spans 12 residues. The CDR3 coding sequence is TGTGCCAGCAGTCTGGGAGCGAGAACCCAGTACTTC. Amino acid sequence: CASSLGARTQYF.

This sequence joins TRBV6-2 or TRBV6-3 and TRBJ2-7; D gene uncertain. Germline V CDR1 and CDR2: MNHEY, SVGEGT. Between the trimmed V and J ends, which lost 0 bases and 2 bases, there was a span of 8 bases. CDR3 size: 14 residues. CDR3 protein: CASSYSHKPYEQYF. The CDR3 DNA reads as TGTGCCAGCAGTTACTCCCATAAGCCCTACGAGCAGTACTTC.

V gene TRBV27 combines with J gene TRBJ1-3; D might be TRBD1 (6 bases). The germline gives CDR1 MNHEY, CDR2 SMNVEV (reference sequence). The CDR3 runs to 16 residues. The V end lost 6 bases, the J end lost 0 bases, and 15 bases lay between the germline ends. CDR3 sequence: CASSPGQSHSGNTIYF. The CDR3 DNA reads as TGTGCCAGCAGCCCAGGACAGTCCCACTCTGGAAACACCATATATTTT.

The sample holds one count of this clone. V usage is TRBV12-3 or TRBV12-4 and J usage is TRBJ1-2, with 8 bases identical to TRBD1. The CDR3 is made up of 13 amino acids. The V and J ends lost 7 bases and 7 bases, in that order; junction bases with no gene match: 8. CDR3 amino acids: CASTPGQGSGYTF. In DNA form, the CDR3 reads TGTGCCAGCACCCCCGGACAGGGCAGTGGCTACACCTTC.

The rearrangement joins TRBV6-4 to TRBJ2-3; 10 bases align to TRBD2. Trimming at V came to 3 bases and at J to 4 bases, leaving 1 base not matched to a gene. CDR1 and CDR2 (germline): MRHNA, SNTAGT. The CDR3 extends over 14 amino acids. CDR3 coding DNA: TGTGCCAGCAGTGAAGGGACTAGCGCAGATACGCAGTATTTT. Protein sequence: CASSEGTSADTQYF.